Below, 3 T cell receptor beta chains from the same sample are listed, as sequenced in a study of response to subunit inactivated influenza vaccine. MiXCR, run by TCRdb on the RT-PCR reads, gives a single entry per CDR3 protein. This table holds approximately 310,000 distinct CDR3 sequences, roughly a fifth found once. Sequenced here: PBMCs from blood, sampled approximately 20 months after vaccination. The receptors shown here come from a man aged 50 to 69 who received an inactivated influenza vaccine.

There are many counts of this clonotype. The V and J genes are TRBV4-2 and TRBJ2-7; possible D gene TRBD2, 7 bases. CDR3 length: 18 amino acids. The V gene lost 0 bases and the J gene lost 1 base, with 19 bases spanning the gap. CDR1 and CDR2 (germline): LGHNA, YNFKEQ. The CDR3 nucleotides are TGTGCCAGCAGCCAAGAACGGTTGAGGGGGGGTAGGTCCTACGAGCAGTACTTC. Translation: CASSQERLRGGRSYEQYF.

The gene calls are TRBV7-3 and TRBJ2-7; 9 bases agree with TRBD1. The junction had 3 bases not matched to a gene; V was cut back by 6 bases and J by 3 bases. Germline V gene data show CDR1 as SGHTA and CDR2 as FQGTGA. The CDR3 loop spans 13 amino acids. The CDR3 bases are TGTGCCAGCAGACTGGGACAGGGCTACGAGCAGTACTTC. It is translated as CASRLGQGYEQYF.

The rearrangement links TRBV24-1 to TRBJ2-2; D gene ambiguous. Trimming left V 10 bases short and J 1 base short, with 3 bases between. CDR3 length equals 11 residues. Germline lookup yields CDR1 KGHDR and CDR2 SFDVKD. The DNA of the CDR3 is TGTGCCACGAAGAACACCGGGGAGCTGTTTTTT. This codes for CATKNTGELFF.